The 3 T cell receptor beta chains below come from one sample, sequenced in a study of tumor-infiltrating lymphocytes in primary liver carcinoma. From 450 to 600 ng total RNA, TCR beta cDNA was generated with a primer in the constant region. ARM-PCR was slightly modified, and three nested multiplex PCR rounds with it gave rise to the TCR beta libraries. Each of the first two PCR rounds ran approximately 11 cycles with TRBV1-TRBV30 forward and C-beta reverse primers. TCRdb ran MiXCR on the multiplex PCR reads and lists one entry per CDR3 protein. The data show some 180,000 distinct CDR3 sequences, about 60% seen once. Unsorted whole blood supplied the blood RNA, and germline DNA was isolated too. Sequenced material: peripheral blood. The source of these receptors is a man aged 40-55 years with primary liver carcinoma and hepatitis B virus infection.

With regard to this clonotype: Given a much more abundant clone one base away, this may be a read error. The conserved phenylalanine or tryptophan is not found at the CDR3 terminus, so this likely reflects a read error. The J gene is TRBJ2-3, the V gene TRBV29-1; 7 positions agree with TRBD1. The CDR3 loop spans 13 amino acids. V trimming: 4 bases; J trimming: 5 bases; junction bases outside the gene matches: 6. Germline CDR1 is SQVTM and CDR2 is ANQGSEA. The CDR3 bases are TGCAGCGTTGGTCAGGGGGTTGGAGATACGCAGTATTTA. Encoded protein: CSVGQGVGDTQYL.

This clonotype was recorded once. A much larger clonotype is one base distant, so this may be a read error. V is TRBV4-2 and J is TRBJ2-1; tentative D call: TRBD2 (5 bases). Germline values: CDR1 LGHNA, CDR2 YNFKEQ. This CDR3 has 17 residues. Deletions cut 0 bases from V and 0 bases from J, with 12 bases between. The CDR3 bases are TGTGCCAGCAGCCAAGATAATACGGGATTCTCCTACAATGAGCAGTTCTTC. Amino acids: CASSQDNTGFSYNEQFF.

This clonotype came up many times. V gene TRBV11-2 combines with J gene TRBJ2-3; D uncertain. Trimming took off 1 base at V and 4 bases at J, with 9 bases between the two ends. There are 14 residues in the CDR3. Germline CDR1 and CDR2: SGHAT and FQNNGV. CDR3 residues: CASSLADTADTQYF. CDR3 coding DNA: TGTGCCAGCAGCTTAGCCGACACAGCAGATACGCAGTATTTT.